One and the same sample provided the 9 T cell receptor beta chains below, sequenced in a study of cytomegalovirus exposure and HLA in healthy donors. Libraries were prepared by immunoSEQ multiplex PCR; TCRdb keeps only in-frame clonotypes and omits some of them. The table shows some 260,000 clones, with about 90% occurring only once. Sample: PBMCs. The receptors shown here come from a woman aged 25 to 39 in good health and CMV-seronegative.

CDR3: CASFGGAGNQPQHF. The CDR3 bases are TGCGCCTCATTCGGGGGGGCAGGCAATCAGCCCCAGCATTTT. The chain has TRBV10-1 and TRBJ1-5; D might be TRBD1 (6 bases). Per the germline V gene, CDR1 is WNHNN and CDR2 is SYGVQD (reference sequence). Trimming left V 11 bases short and J 2 bases short, with 16 bases between. The CDR3 length is 14 residues.

The chain recombines TRBV9 with TRBJ1-2; D possibly corresponds to TRBD1 (5 bases). The V and J ends lost 4 bases and 0 bases respectively, with 16 bases between them. CDR3 size: 16 residues. Germline loops: CDR1 SGDLS, CDR2 YYNGEE. CDR3 bases: TGTGCCAGCAGCTCTGAATTAGGGGTGGCTAACTATGGCTACACCTTC. It codes for CASSSELGVANYGYTF. Using reference TRBV9 and TRBJ1-2 for the parts outside the CDR3, the full variable domain is DSGVTQTPKHLITATGQRVTLRCSPRSGDLSVYWYQQSLDQGLQFLIQYYNGEERAKGNILERFSAQQFPDLHSELNLSSLELGDSALYFCASSSELGVANYGYTFGSGTRLTVV.

This clone has just one count. This sequence joins TRBV6-5 and TRBJ2-7; 9 bases fit TRBD2. J gave up 7 bases and V 7 bases, and 11 bases lay outside the gene matches. This CDR3 region has 14 residues. Per germline, CDR1 MNHEY and CDR2 SVGAGI. CDR3: CASNLSGRVGEQYF. The CDR3 nucleotides read TGTGCCAGCAACCTTAGCGGGAGAGTGGGTGAGCAGTACTTC.

This chain connects TRBV7-6 to TRBJ1-1; no definite D call. CDR1 and CDR2 (germline): SGHVS, FNYEAQ. This CDR3 is 13 amino acids long. V was pared by 4 bases and J by 7 bases, with 13 bases between. CDR3 protein: CASSSRPKDEAFF. CDR3 DNA sequence: TGTGCCAGCAGCTCGCGCCCCAAGGATGAAGCTTTCTTT.

The V call is TRBV28, the J call TRBJ2-7, with 10 bases aligning to TRBD2. The CDR3 covers 15 residues. V gave up 7 bases and J gave up 4 bases; unmatched junction bases: 10. The germline V gene encodes CDR1 MDHEN and CDR2 SYDVKM. The CDR3 region is CASTPSGSPRYEQYF. CDR3 sequence (DNA): TGTGCCAGCACCCCTAGCGGGAGTCCAAGGTACGAGCAGTACTTC. Variable domain in full (rest from reference TRBV28 and TRBJ2-7): DVKVTQSSRYLVKRTGEKVFLECVQDMDHENMFWYRQDPGLGLRLIYFSYDVKMKEKGDIPEGYSVSREKKERFSLILESASTNQTSMYLCASTPSGSPRYEQYFGPGTRLTVT.

In its sample, this clone was seen many times. The chain uses TRBV7-2 and TRBJ2-4; 10 bases agree with TRBD2. The CDR3 has 14 residues. Trimming at V came to 4 bases and at J to 9 bases, leaving 6 bases not matched to a gene. The germline V gene has CDR1 SGHTA and CDR2 FQGNSA. The CDR3 reads CASSSSGSSSIQYF. The CDR3 region has the DNA TGTGCCAGCAGCTCTAGCGGGAGTTCGAGCATTCAGTACTTC.

The sample holds one count of this clone. J is TRBJ2-1 and V is TRBV9; 14 bases align to TRBD2. The V segment lost 4 bases and the J segment 5 bases; nucleotides outside the gene matches: 8. The V gene's germline CDR1 is SGDLS and CDR2 YYNGEE. The CDR3 is 17 amino acids. CDR3 coding DNA: TGTGCCAGCAGCAACCGACTAGCGGGAGGGGGGGACAATGAGCAGTTCTTC. Protein product: CASSNRLAGGGDNEQFF.

The chain carries TRBV7-9 and TRBJ2-5; tentative D call: TRBD1 (6 bases). CDR3 length: 15 residues. Trimming pared 1 base from V and 2 bases from J, leaving 11 bases between. Germline V gene data show CDR1 as SEHNR and CDR2 as FQNEAQ (reference sequence). The CDR3 region has the DNA TGTGCCAGCAGCTTAGACGGACAGACTCAAGAGACCCAGTACTTC. Its protein product is CASSLDGQTQETQYF.

The chain is built from TRBV18 and TRBJ2-3; 7 bases agree with TRBD1. After removal of 10 bases from V and 5 bases from J, the junction contained 12 bases not matched to a gene. The CDR3 extends over 14 amino acids. Germline V gives CDR1 KGHSH, CDR2 LQKENI. Here the CDR3 DNA reads TGTGCCACCATGCCAAGGGGGCTTGGAGATACGCAGTATTTT. It encodes CATMPRGLGDTQYF.